Sequencing of this TCR beta chain was carried out in a study of cytomegalovirus exposure and HLA in healthy donors (dated by TCRdb to about 2017). Notes on the research overall: An earlier analysis of 587 of the donors reported under 300 Gb of sequence data and 117 million unique TCR beta sequences obtained from about 170 million T cells. Every repertoire in the discovery cohort had been generated on one and the same sequencing platform. Among the roughly 400 genotyped donors, 81% belonged to the genetic ancestry cluster associated with self-reported Caucasian donors. Along with the roughly 670-subject first cohort, a separate validation cohort of over a hundred different subjects was used. An earlier analysis of around 580 of the donors used high-throughput TCR beta sequencing to judge whether each TCR beta V gene segment behaved as functional or pseudogenic. The aim of the study was to test whether cataloging public T cell receptors could identify signatures of past pathogen exposure. Several DR-DQ haplotypes were treated as single units for association and clustering because of strong linkage in the cohort. A later analysis re-examined previously published TCR beta repertoires from roughly 720 donors and added high-resolution HLA genotyping to investigate patterns of TCR occurrence. Class I and class II HLA loci were covered by the typing at four-digit resolution. To predict cytomegalovirus infection status, the study combined high-throughput TCR immunosequencing, statistical association of individual TCRs with disease status, and machine learning. The number of typed donors differed by locus: about 629-640 for A, B, C, DRB1 and DQB1; some 500 for DQA1; around 580 for DPA1; and 400 to 480 for DPB1. Across some 400 genotyped donors of the cohort, an average of about 240,000 unique TCR beta nucleotide sequences per donor were sequenced, and roughly 20% of those sequences were non-productive. The study profiled the T cell repertoires of under 850 subjects by immunosequencing and related them to cytomegalovirus serostatus. Donor age, sex, ethnicity and CMV serostatus were compiled alongside the repertoire data. In a later genetic analysis, genome-wide SNP genotypes for 398 of the 666 donors were used, and that subset was treated as a discovery cohort. Rather than drawing on any new phenotypic data, the later analysis identified candidate immune exposures from TCR beta sequences and the way those sequences occurred across donors. Roughly 290 gigabases of sequencing data and tens of millions of unique TCR sequences made up an early release that covered under 750 HLA-typed donors. Broader findings and caveats from the paper: Roughly uniform sequencing depth across donors was assumed in presence/absence analyses, although this assumption may not hold. Because counts were too low, seventeen rarely observed V segments, including chromosome 9 orphons, were excluded from the earlier analysis of fewer than 650 of the donors. In this cohort, only TCR beta chains were sequenced, and detectable features were limited by the absence of alpha or paired-chain data. Three of the identified cytomegalovirus-associated TCR beta chains were confirmed in vitro to be specific for cytomegalovirus antigens. A further reported finding was that TCR beta sequences accurately predicted the HLA-A and HLA-B alleles for most subjects in the first cohort. A cluster of highly shared sequence variants was judged likely to represent a technical artifact of the sequencing pipeline. In the study, some 160 TCR beta chains were listed as associated with cytomegalovirus. Compared with the 666-donor mean, donors in an Asian-associated ancestry cluster had fewer N-insertions in productive TCRs, according to a later genetic analysis. Several of the top co-occurrence clusters appeared to be linked to parvovirus B19, influenza, CMV and Epstein-Barr virus, according to a later analysis. In a later genetic analysis, a missense DCLRE1C variant was associated with V-gene and J-gene trimming of TCR beta chains, and the association was replicated in an independent cohort. In both the original and validation cohorts, the classifier was reported to diagnose cytomegalovirus status with high specificity and sensitivity. In a later analysis, HLA-associated TCR beta chains were found to be more clonally expanded and to have lower generation probabilities than equally common non-associated chains. An earlier analysis of several hundred of the donors showed that most TCR beta V segments appeared in productive rearrangements either about 87% or about 30% of the time, which broadly matched IMGT annotations. The only immune exposure information available for the cohort was CMV serostatus. HLA typing was unavailable for some donors at each locus, so association tests used only the typed subset. A later analysis found that most CMV-associated TCR beta chains appeared HLA-restricted, with HLA associations seemingly driven largely by CMV exposure. When HLA alleles, especially DR and DQ, strongly co-occurred, attributing TCR associations to individual alleles was difficult. Across donors, most TCR sequences were observed very rarely, whereas some public TCRs were present in many individuals. Some IMGT-functional V segments, including TRBV6-2 and TRBV6-3, could not be distinguished by the 87-base-pair reads and were therefore excluded. In a later analysis, some 18,000 TCR beta sequences were associated with specific HLA alleles at a false discovery rate of 0.05. In a later analysis, the rate of TCR association differed among HLA loci, with DRB1 alleles having the most associated TCRs and HLA-C alleles having the fewest. According to the authors, the approach could potentially be generalized to other disease states and immunological phenotypes. Linkage disequilibrium might explain the correlated functional status among segregating V segments, but an unknown experimental factor could not be ruled out.

Receptor amplification or capture employed the immunoSEQ multiplex PCR assay. The multiplex PCR relied on a mix of 60 forward primers for TCR Vbeta segments and 13 reverse primers for TCR Jbeta segments. Amplification of the CDR3 region of rearranged TCR beta genes was performed with a multiplex PCR assay on genomic DNA. On the Illumina HiSeq System, the amplified TCR beta libraries were sequenced as 87-base-pair reads. The authors' analysis ran thus. In a later analysis, about 80 million unique TCR beta chains were counted across the roughly 670 repertoires, and some 10 million of these chains were shared by at least two donors. Raw reads were error-corrected and collapsed into unique sequences with a nearest-neighbor algorithm that merged closely related sequences to remove PCR and sequencing errors. Alignment of CDR3 sequences to IMGT reference sequences was used to assign V, D and J gene segments. For a sequence to be retained, a match of at least six nucleotides to both a V gene segment and a J gene segment was required. A rearrangement counted as productive if the CDR3 had no stop codons and remained in frame with V and J, and every other rearrangement counted as non-productive. Following IMGT convention, CDR3 was defined as the stretch from the second conserved V-encoded cysteine to the conserved J-encoded phenylalanine. In an earlier analysis of just under 600 of the donors, sequences lacking an unambiguous match to a single V gene segment were excluded. In an earlier analysis of several hundred of the donors, V segments were called functional above 56.7% productive rearrangements and were called segregating when the between-donor standard deviation exceeded 5%. A statistical classification framework was developed to diagnose cytomegalovirus status using the catalog of TCR beta chain sequences. In a later analysis, V and J genes were assigned by comparing TCR nucleotide sequences against IMGT/GENE-DB human TR gene sequences. In a later analysis, CDR3 sequences and most-parsimonious VDJ recombination scenarios were assigned using the TCRdist pipeline. In a later analysis, each TCR beta chain was defined by its CDR3 amino acid sequence together with its V-gene family, and reads without a unique V-gene family were excluded. In a later analysis, nearly 600 highly shared, low-generation-probability nucleotide sequences were removed to address suspected cross-contamination and a sequencing artifact. In a later analysis, a clonal expansion index was calculated for each public chain from normalized within-repertoire ranks of inferred template counts. A later analysis computed generation probabilities with a VDJ recombination model fitted to out-of-frame rearrangements, and checked the results against IGoR. Hypergeometric tests were used in a later analysis to score TCR-TCR, TCR-HLA and TCR-CMV co-occurrence, with a repertoire-size bias correction applied to the TCR pairs. To estimate false discovery rates, a later analysis permuted the HLA or CMV assignments 20 times. In a later analysis, co-occurring TCRs were grouped using DBSCAN, and TCRdist sequence similarity was added for clustering within HLA-allele-positive subsets. Repertoires with fewer than 30,000 or more than 120,000 public chains, plus five repertoires with anomalous nucleotide sharing, were excluded from co-occurrence clustering. This immuneACCESS table, as held by TCRdb, lists in-frame sequences with V and J called but not all clones. Of the missing ones, under half trace to an unresolved V gene in checked studies; the others have no known cause. The V and J calls and clone size come from that table; D and trimming were worked out from the DNA. Within this sample are 160,000 or so clones, with approximately 70% of them counted one time only. In total, the top ten clones hold 2.5% of the sample.

Relative to germline, V is 7 bases shorter and J is 5 bases shorter, with 14 bases between their ends. Counted from cysteine to phenylalanine, this CDR3 has 13 amino acids. This entry keeps only the CDR3 DNA: 39 bases, framed from base 1. For CDR1 and CDR2, the germline V gene (reference sequence) lists LNHDA and SQIVND. The cohort was made up of roughly 670 healthy bone marrow donors. At the time of sampling, all cohort members were nominally healthy, though unrecorded immune exposures were likely present. Of the 600 to 750 cohort members, 289 had a positive CMV serostatus and 352 had a negative one, while no CMV serostatus was recorded for the donor. A peripheral blood sample was collected from each donor, and TCR beta sequencing was performed on peripheral blood mononuclear cells. Genomic DNA was extracted from the blood cell samples with the Qiagen DNeasy Blood Extraction Kit. The table lists this clone with a few counts. Its target antigen remains unknown. No qualities accompany the bases; no much larger clone lies one base away.

The chain uses TRBV19 and TRBJ1-1; the D gene lacks a confident call. Input material: PBMCs. The clonotype was recovered from a human donor in good health. The CDR3 reads as follows: CASTQVAGTEAFF. The nucleotide sequence is TGTGCCAGTACCCAGGTCGCGGGGACTGAAGCTTTCTTT. The CDR3, completed at both ends by the reference TRBV19 and TRBJ1-1 genes, gives the full variable domain DGGITQSPKYLFRKEGQNVTLSCEQNLNHDAMYWYRQDPGQGLRLIYYSQIVNDFQKGDIAEGYSVSREKKESFPLTVTSAQKNPTAFYLCASTQVAGTEAFFGQGTRLTVV.